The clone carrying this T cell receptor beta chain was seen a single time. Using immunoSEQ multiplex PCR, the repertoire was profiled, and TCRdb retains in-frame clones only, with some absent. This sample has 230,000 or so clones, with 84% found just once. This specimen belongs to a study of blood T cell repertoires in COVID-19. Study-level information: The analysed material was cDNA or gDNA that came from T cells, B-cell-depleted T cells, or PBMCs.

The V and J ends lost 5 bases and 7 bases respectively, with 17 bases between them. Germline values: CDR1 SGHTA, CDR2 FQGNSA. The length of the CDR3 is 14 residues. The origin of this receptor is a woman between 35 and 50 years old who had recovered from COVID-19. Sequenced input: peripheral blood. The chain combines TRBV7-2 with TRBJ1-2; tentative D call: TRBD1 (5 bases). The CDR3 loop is CASSTETGGIGYTF. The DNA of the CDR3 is TGTGCCAGCAGCACCGAAACGGGGGGAATTGGCTACACCTTC.